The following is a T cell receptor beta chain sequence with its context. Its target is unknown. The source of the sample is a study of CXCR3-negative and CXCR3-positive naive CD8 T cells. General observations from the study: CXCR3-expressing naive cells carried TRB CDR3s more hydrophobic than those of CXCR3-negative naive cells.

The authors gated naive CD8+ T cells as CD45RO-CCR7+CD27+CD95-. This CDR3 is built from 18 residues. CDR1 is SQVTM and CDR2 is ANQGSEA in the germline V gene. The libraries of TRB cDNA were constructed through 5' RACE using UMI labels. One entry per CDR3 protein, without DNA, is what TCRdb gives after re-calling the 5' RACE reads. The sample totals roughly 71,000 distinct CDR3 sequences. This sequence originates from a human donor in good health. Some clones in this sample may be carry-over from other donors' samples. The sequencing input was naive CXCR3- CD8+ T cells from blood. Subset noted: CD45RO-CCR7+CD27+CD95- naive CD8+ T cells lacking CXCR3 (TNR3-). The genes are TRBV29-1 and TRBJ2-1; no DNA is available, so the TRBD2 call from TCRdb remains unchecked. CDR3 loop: CSVEDDTFGLAGYNEQFF.